Listed here are 18 T cell receptor beta chains from one sample, sequenced in a study of T cell responses to AZD1222 COVID-19 vaccine. TCRdb's copy holds only in-frame clones and misses some; the assay was immunoSEQ multiplex PCR. In the table there are over 150,000 clones, 90% to 95% of which are singletons. This specimen was peripheral blood, taken 28 days after the second AZD1222 dose. The source of these receptors is an adult who received the AZD1222 COVID-19 vaccine.

The chain links TRBV10-3 to TRBJ2-3; 9 bases align to TRBD2. CDR3 length equals 16 residues. Looked up from germline, CDR1 is ENHRY and CDR2 is SYGVKD. V dropped 6 bases and J dropped 3; count of bases not matched to a gene: 10. Here the CDR3 reads CAIRALAGVGTDTQYF. Here the CDR3 DNA reads TGTGCCATCAGGGCCTTAGCGGGGGTTGGTACAGATACGCAGTATTTT.

The V call is TRBV12-3 or TRBV12-4, the J call TRBJ1-5; D not resolved. Trimming cost V 3 bases and J 4 bases, with 7 bases left between them. This CDR3 has 13 residues. CDR3 coding DNA: TGTGCCAGCAGTTTGAGCGCGAATCAGCCCCAGCATTTT. Translating gives CASSLSANQPQHF.

This clone was counted once. The rearrangement links TRBV1 to TRBJ2-3; whether TRBD2, the table's D call, matches the DNA was not checked. TRBV1 is listed as a pseudogene. There are 18 residues in the CDR3. The CDR3 spells CTSSHAGGVAGSTDTQYF. CDR3 bases: TGCACCAGCAGCCATGCCGGGGGGGTAGCGGGGTCGACAGATACGCAGTATTTT.

The rearrangement links TRBV7-2 to TRBJ2-7; D gene unclear. The CDR3 is made up of 14 amino acids. Per the germline V gene, CDR1 is SGHTA and CDR2 is FQGNSA. V was cut by 1 base and J by 1 base, with 8 bases left in between. The CDR3 nucleotides read TGTGCCAGCAGCTTAGGTGGGGTGTCCTACGAGCAGTACTTC. Amino acids: CASSLGGVSYEQYF.

The chain combines TRBV11-2 with TRBJ1-2, with TRBD1 identical over 7 bases. Per the germline V gene, CDR1 is SGHAT and CDR2 is FQNNGV. This CDR3 comprises 15 residues. The V and J ends lost 6 bases and 3 bases, in that order; junction bases with no gene match: 10. CDR3 in DNA: TGTGCCAGCAGGCCACTACAGGGGACCTACTATGGCTACACCTTC. Protein product: CASRPLQGTYYGYTF.

The chain couples TRBV4-1 to TRBJ2-7; D is possibly TRBD1 or TRBD2 (5 bases each). V was pared by 1 base and J by 0 bases, with 10 bases between. The CDR3 extends over 15 amino acids. Germline lookup yields CDR1 MGHRA and CDR2 YSYEKL. The CDR3 reads CASSQGDARSYEQYF. The CDR3, as DNA: TGCGCCAGCAGCCAAGGGGACGCCCGCTCCTACGAGCAGTACTTC.

The V call is TRBV6-2 or TRBV6-3, the J call TRBJ1-2; a weak D match, TRBD1 (6 bases). The V and J ends lost 2 bases and 9 bases respectively, with 16 bases between them. The CDR3 covers 14 residues. Germline-derived CDR1 and CDR2 are MNHEY and SVGEGT. The CDR3 DNA reads as TGTGCCAGCAGTTACGGACAGTGGGATCCAAGCTACACCTTC. Residues: CASSYGQWDPSYTF.

The chain links TRBV3-1 (or the pseudogene TRBV3-2) to TRBJ2-3, with TRBD1 as a possible D gene (6 bases). Deletions cut 3 bases from V and 5 bases from J, with 12 bases between. Per germline, CDR1 LGHDT and CDR2 YNNKEL (reference sequence). The CDR3 consists of 14 residues. CDR3 coding DNA: TGTGCCAGCAGCCAGACCCAAGGGGGAGATACGCAGTATTTT. Amino acids: CASSQTQGGDTQYF.

This rearrangement joins TRBV5-1 to TRBJ2-5, with 14 bases that match TRBD2. V dropped 3 bases and J dropped 2; count of bases not matched to a gene: 3. CDR3 length equals 16 residues. Germline CDR1 reads SGHRS; CDR2 reads YFSETQ. The chain's CDR3 is CASSWGTSGGQETQYF. The CDR3 bases are TGCGCCAGCAGCTGGGGGACTAGCGGGGGACAAGAGACCCAGTACTTC.

V and J are TRBV7-3 and TRBJ1-2, with TRBD1 identical over 7 bases. The CDR3 totals 13 residues. Germline V gives CDR1 SGHTA, CDR2 FQGTGA. Germline trimming cut 4 bases from V and 8 bases from J; bases unmatched to any gene: 7. The CDR3 DNA is TGTGCCAGCAGCTATACAGGGGATCGGGGCTACACCTTC. Amino acid sequence: CASSYTGDRGYTF.

The gene calls are TRBV2 and TRBJ1-2; no definite D call. CDR1 is SNHLY and CDR2 is FYNNEI in the germline V gene. V was trimmed by 6 bases and J by 6 bases, leaving 14 bases between them. The CDR3 sequence is 13 residues long. DNA of the CDR3: TGTGCCAGCAGCTTCGGGGAATCACATGGCTACACCTTC. This encodes CASSFGESHGYTF.

The rearrangement joins TRBV20-1 to TRBJ1-2; D gene ambiguous. Trimming removed 5 bases at V and 9 bases at J, with 13 bases between. Per the germline V gene, CDR1 is DFQATT and CDR2 is SNEGSKA (reference sequence). CDR3 length: 11 amino acids. The CDR3 protein is CSALDGMRYTF. The CDR3 DNA sequence: TGCAGTGCTCTTGACGGCATGCGCTACACCTTC.

Of note for this clone: Sequence at one end of the junction differs from germline and may be a read error. The rearrangement links TRBV19 to TRBJ1-1; the match to TRBD1 covers 7 bases. This CDR3 has 14 amino acids. Germline V gene sequence: CDR1 LNHDA, CDR2 SQIVND (reference sequence). The CDR3 sequence is CASSVDRASLEAFF. Here the CDR3 DNA reads TGTGCCAGTAGTGTAGACAGGGCCTCACTTGAAGCTTTCTTT.

The chain combines TRBV6-4 with TRBJ1-4; the D is unclear. Per germline, CDR1 MRHNA and CDR2 SNTAGT. This CDR3 spans 15 amino acids. Trimming shortened V by 6 bases and J by 4 bases, and 15 bases separated the two germline ends. The CDR3 spells CASSDRKQINEKLFF. The CDR3 DNA sequence: TGTGCCAGCAGCGATAGGAAACAGATTAATGAAAAACTGTTTTTT.

This CDR3 is CASSASVFFSSYEQYF. Here the CDR3 DNA reads TGTGCCAGCAGCGCGTCTGTTTTCTTCAGCTCCTACGAGCAGTACTTC. The chain employs TRBV11-2 and TRBJ2-7, with D unclear. Trimming took 5 bases from V and 0 from J, leaving 17 bases between them. The CDR3 runs to 16 residues. From germline, CDR1 is SGHAT and CDR2 FQNNGV.

This rearrangement joins TRBV12-3 or TRBV12-4 to TRBJ1-5; no clear D gene. The CDR3 has 13 residues. V lost 7 bases and J 0 bases, leaving 7 bases between the germline ends. The DNA for the CDR3 is TGTGCCAGCACCCTAGCTAGCAATCAGCCCCAGCATTTT. As protein: CASTLASNQPQHF.

The chain couples TRBV5-1 to TRBJ1-4; no clear D. Germline loops: CDR1 SGHRS, CDR2 YFSETQ. Trimming stripped 4 bases from V and 0 bases from J, with 13 bases between. This CDR3 is built from 16 residues. CDR3 bases: TGCGCCAGCAGCGCTGTGAAGTTTGCAACTAATGAAAAACTGTTTTTT. This codes for CASSAVKFATNEKLFF.

The rearrangement joins TRBV10-3 to TRBJ1-6, with TRBD1 identical over 7 bases. There are 13 residues in the CDR3. Trimming at V came to 6 bases and at J to 10 bases, leaving 6 bases not matched to a gene. CDR1 ENHRY and CDR2 SYGVKD come from the germline V gene. CDR3 protein: CAIREGAGSPLHF. DNA for the CDR3: TGTGCCATCAGGGAGGGGGCTGGCTCACCCCTCCACTTT.